This TCR beta chain was documented in a study of siplizumab effects on memory and regulatory T cells. Germline CDR1 is SNHLY and CDR2 is FYNNEI. The V end lost 2 bases, the J end lost 1 base, and 7 bases lay between the germline ends. The CDR3 covers 14 residues. Only in-frame clones appear in the TCRdb table, and some are missing; sequencing was by immunoSEQ multiplex PCR. Of approximately 65,000 clones listed, over 65% are singletons. Study-level findings and limits: Proof of suppressive function in proliferating Tregs from siplizumab cultures was not established. Memory cells that were CD4+ and unstimulated gave rise to alloreactive sequences, which siplizumab significantly reduced. Roughly 80-96% of proliferating clones (CD4+ or CD8+) could not be assigned a naive or memory phenotype. Greater diversity than memory cells seemed evident in naive T cells, which also appeared to be major alloresponse contributors.

Regarding this clone: As yet, its antigen is unknown.

Sample: memory CD4+ T cells sorted from blood. This clonotype originated in a human donor in good health. The chain joins TRBV2 to TRBJ2-3; a possible D gene is TRBD1 (6 bases). Here the CDR3 reads CASSEQGRTDTQYF. CDR3 nucleotide sequence: TGTGCCAGCAGTGAACAGGGGCGCACAGATACGCAGTATTTT. Filled out from reference TRBV2 and TRBJ2-3, the complete variable domain reads EPEVTQTPSHQVTQMGQEVILRCVPISNHLYFYWYRQILGQKVEFLVSFYNNEISEKSEIFDDQFSVERPDGSNFTLKIRSTKLEDSAMYFCASSEQGRTDTQYFGPGTRLTVL.